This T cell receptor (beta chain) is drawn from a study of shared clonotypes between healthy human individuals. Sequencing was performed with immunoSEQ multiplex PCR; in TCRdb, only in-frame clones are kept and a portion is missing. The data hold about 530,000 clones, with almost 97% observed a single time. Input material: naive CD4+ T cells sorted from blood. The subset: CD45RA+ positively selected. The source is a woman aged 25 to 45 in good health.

DNA of the CDR3: TGTGCCAGCAGCTTATGGCGGAACACTGAAGCTTTCTTT. It specifies CASSLWRNTEAFF. The rearrangement uses TRBV7-9 and TRBJ1-1; D gene ambiguous. V gave up 2 bases and J gave up 1 base, with 5 bases separating them. The CDR3 loop spans 13 amino acids. CDR1 and CDR2 (germline): SEHNR, FQNEAQ (reference sequence).